This TCR beta chain comes out of a study of cytomegalovirus exposure and HLA in healthy donors. Findings of the study overall: The classifier reportedly diagnosed cytomegalovirus status with high sensitivity and specificity.

This clone was counted a few times. What it recognizes is unknown. PCR was performed using 60 Vbeta and 13 Jbeta primers. Assay used: immunoSEQ multiplex PCR; TCRdb lists only in-frame clones, some missing. The sample records 220,000 or so clones, 65% to 80% being singletons. The clonotype comes from a man aged 45-65 years in good health and CMV-seronegative. Material for sequencing was PBMCs.

This CDR3 reads CATSRASSTYEQYF. The CDR3 DNA reads as TGTGCCACCAGCAGAGCTAGTAGCACCTACGAGCAGTACTTC. The chain employs TRBV15 and TRBJ2-7; no clear D gene. The CDR3 runs 14 residues. Germline-derived CDR1 and CDR2 are LNHNV and YYDKDF (reference sequence). Trimming cost V 1 base and J 2 bases, with 9 bases left between them.